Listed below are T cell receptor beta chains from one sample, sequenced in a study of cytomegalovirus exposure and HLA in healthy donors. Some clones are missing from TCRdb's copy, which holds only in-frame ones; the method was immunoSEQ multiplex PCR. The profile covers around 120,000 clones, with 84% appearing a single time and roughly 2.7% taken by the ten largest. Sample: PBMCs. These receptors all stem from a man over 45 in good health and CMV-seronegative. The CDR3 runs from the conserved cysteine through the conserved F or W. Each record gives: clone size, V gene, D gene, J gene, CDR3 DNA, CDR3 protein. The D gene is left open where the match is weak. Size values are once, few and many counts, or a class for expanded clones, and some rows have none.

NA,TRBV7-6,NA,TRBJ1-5,TGTGCCAGCAGCTCGGACAGTCTCCAGCCCCAGCATTTT,CASSSDSLQPQHF
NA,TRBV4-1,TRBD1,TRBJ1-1,TGCGCCAGCAGCCAAGGGTACAGGGGGCCGAACACTGAAGCTTTCTTT,CASSQGYRGPNTEAFF
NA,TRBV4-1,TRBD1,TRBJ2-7,TGCGCCAGCAGCCTTGACAGGGCCTACGAGCAGTACTTC,CASSLDRAYEQYF
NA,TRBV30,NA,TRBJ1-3,TGTGCCTGGAGTGTACTCTTTGGAAACACCATATATTTT,CAWSVLFGNTIYF
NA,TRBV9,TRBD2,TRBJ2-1,TGTGCCAGCAGCGTAGTAGCGGGTGCGTACAATGAGCAGTTCTTC,CASSVVAGAYNEQFF
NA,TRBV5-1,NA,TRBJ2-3,TGCGCCAGCAGCTTGCTGGCGGGCGGGGCCACAGATACGCAGTATTTT,CASSLLAGGATDTQYF
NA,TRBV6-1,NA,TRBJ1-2,TGTGCCAGCAGTGAAGCGGCGGATCTCGGCTATGGCTACACCTTC,CASSEAADLGYGYTF
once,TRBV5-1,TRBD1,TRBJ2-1,TGCGCCAGCAGCCCGGCCTGGACAGGGGTATATGAGCAGTTCTTC,CASSPAWTGVYEQFF
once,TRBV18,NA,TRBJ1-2,TGTGCCAGCTCACCAATCGGGGGGCAAGGAAACGTGTATGGCTACACCTTC,CASSPIGGQGNVYGYTF
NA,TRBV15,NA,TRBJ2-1,TGTGCCACTTCGAAGACTCTCCGGGATGAGCAGTTCTTC,CATSKTLRDEQFF
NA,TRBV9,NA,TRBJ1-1,TGTGCCAGCAGCGTAGCCCAGCAGGCCGTCGAGGCTTTCTTT,CASSVAQQAVEAFF
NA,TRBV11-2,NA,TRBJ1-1,TGTGCCAGCAGCTTAGTTAGGGGGGGCACTGAAGCTTTCTTT,CASSLVRGGTEAFF
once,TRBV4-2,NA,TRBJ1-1,TGTGCCAGCAGCCCCAGGGAGAACACTGAAGCTTTCTTT,CASSPRENTEAFF
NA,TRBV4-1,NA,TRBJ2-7,TGCGCCAGCAGCCAAGTTAGTCAGGGGATCTCCTACGAGCAGTACTTC,CASSQVSQGISYEQYF
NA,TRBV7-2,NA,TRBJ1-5,TGTGCCAGCAGCTGGTACAGGGACAGCAATCAGCCCCAGCATTTT,CASSWYRDSNQPQHF
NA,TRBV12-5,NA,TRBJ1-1,TGTGCTAGTGGTTTGATCGGGGGTGGGGACACTGAAGCTTTCTTT,CASGLIGGGDTEAFF
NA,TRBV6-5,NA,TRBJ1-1,TGTGCCAGCAGTTCCACAGGGTCGGGGAACACTGAAGCTTTCTTT,CASSSTGSGNTEAFF
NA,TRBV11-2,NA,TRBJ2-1,TGTGCCAGCAGCTTATCCTTCTCCTACAATGAGCAGTTCTTC,CASSLSFSYNEQFF
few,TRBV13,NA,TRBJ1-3,TGTGCCAGCAGCTTACCCCTGGGGCGCTCCTCTGGAAACACCATATATTTT,CASSLPLGRSSGNTIYF
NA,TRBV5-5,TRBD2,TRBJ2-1,TGTGCCAGCAGCATTAGCGGGGGGCTAAGCTCCTACAATGAGCAGTTCTTC,CASSISGGLSSYNEQFF